Following are 29 T cell receptor beta chains from one sample sequenced in a study of T cell changes during pregnancy in multiple sclerosis. Profiling relied on immunoSEQ multiplex PCR, and the TCRdb table lists in-frame clones only, not all of them. This table has around 50,000 clones, around 90% appearing once. The starting material was CD4+ T cells from peripheral blood mononuclear cells, obtained after pregnancy. The receptors were sampled from a female donor in good health, enrolled as a control in a pregnancy study.

This chain links TRBV7-8 with TRBJ2-7; D unresolved. Germline V CDR1 and CDR2: SGHVS, FQNEAQ. Trimming removed 1 base at V and 2 bases at J, with 6 bases between. The CDR3 sequence is 13 residues long. This CDR3 is CASSLDRAYEQYF. DNA for the CDR3: TGTGCCAGCAGCTTAGATAGAGCCTACGAGCAGTACTTC.

V is TRBV6-5 and J is TRBJ1-1; 10 bases match TRBD1. The CDR3 totals 15 residues. CDR1 MNHEY and CDR2 SVGAGI come from the germline V gene. The trim removed 6 bases at V and 7 bases at J, leaving 11 bases unmatched. The CDR3 reads CASSRQGALDNEAFF. The CDR3 region has the DNA TGTGCCAGCAGCCGACAGGGGGCGCTTGATAATGAAGCTTTCTTT.

V usage is TRBV19 and J usage is TRBJ1-5, with 8 bases aligning to TRBD1. This CDR3 is 16 amino acids long. The V gene end was trimmed by 7 bases and the J gene end by 5 bases; junction bases not matched to a gene: 13. Per germline, CDR1 LNHDA and CDR2 SQIVND (reference sequence). CDR3 nucleotides: TGTGCCAGTAACCTGGGGGCGGACAGGGCCCATCAGCCCCAGCATTTT. It specifies CASNLGADRAHQPQHF.

As regards this clone: The junction does not match germline at one end; this may be a read error. This sample includes further DNA sequences coding for the same CDR3. The V and J genes are TRBV28 and TRBJ1-2; D is unresolved. The CDR3 is 12 residues long. CDR1 and CDR2 (germline): MDHEN, SYDVKM. The CDR3 loop is CASSVEERGYTF. CDR3 DNA sequence: TGCGCCTCTTCGGTGGAGGAGCGGGGCTACACCTTC.

This sequence joins TRBV7-3 and TRBJ2-3; D perhaps matches TRBD1 (6 bases). This CDR3 spans 15 amino acids. Germline V lookup: CDR1 SGHTA, CDR2 FQGTGA. V lost 2 bases to trimming and J lost 2 bases, with 11 bases between them. The CDR3 spells CASSLGGQITDTQYF. The CDR3 DNA follows: TGTGCCAGCAGCTTAGGGGGACAAATCACAGATACGCAGTATTTT.

A remark on this clone: At one of its ends the junction is not consistent with the germline gene, which may arise from a read error. This sequence joins TRBV7-7 and TRBJ2-5, with D possibly TRBD2 on 7 matching bases. The germline gives CDR1 SSHAT, CDR2 FNYEAQ (reference sequence). This CDR3 has 14 amino acids. CDR3 loop: CASSLGGVQETQYF. The CDR3 DNA sequence: TGTGCTAGCAGCTTAGGGGGGGTCCAAGAGACCCAGTACTTC.

The chain combines TRBV5-1 with TRBJ2-3; D gene uncertain. Germline lookup yields CDR1 SGHRS and CDR2 YFSETQ. The CDR3 consists of 15 residues. The V end was cut by 2 bases, the J end by 1 base, with 11 bases between. CDR3 coding DNA: TGCGCCAGCAGCTTTCCCCTCCCGGGCACAGATACGCAGTATTTT. Its protein product is CASSFPLPGTDTQYF.

The chain uses TRBV6-6 and TRBJ1-1; 8 bases line up with TRBD1. With 7 bases clipped from V and 6 bases from J, the junction kept 10 bases outside the gene matches. Per the germline V gene, CDR1 is MNHNY and CDR2 is SVGAGI (reference sequence). This CDR3 region has 14 residues. The CDR3 protein is CASTDQGAPAEAFF. In nucleotides, the CDR3 is TGTGCCAGCACCGACCAGGGGGCCCCAGCTGAAGCTTTCTTT.

This clone was picked up one time. The rearrangement joins TRBV2 to TRBJ1-1; TRBD1 is a possible D gene (6 bases). The CDR3 covers 15 residues. The germline CDR1 and CDR2 sequences are SNHLY and FYNNEI. V lost 1 base and J 5 bases, leaving 14 bases between the germline ends. The CDR3 DNA reads as TGTGCCAGCAGTGAAGAGGGCAGGGGATGGACTGAAGCTTTCTTT. It encodes CASSEEGRGWTEAFF.

The gene calls are TRBV20-1 and TRBJ2-5, with D uncertain. Trimming cost V 0 bases and J 9 bases, with 8 bases left between them. Germline V lookup: CDR1 DFQATT, CDR2 SNEGSKA (reference sequence). The CDR3 contains 11 residues. Here the CDR3 DNA reads TGCAGTGCTAGAGACAGAATGGCCCAGTACTTC. Translation gives CSARDRMAQYF.

The chain recombines TRBV6-5 with TRBJ2-1, with a possible D match to TRBD2 (6 bases). CDR1 is MNHEY and CDR2 is SVGAGI in the germline V gene. CDR3 size: 15 residues. V was cut by 6 bases and J by 3 bases, with 15 bases left in between. The CDR3, as DNA: TGTGCCAGCAGGGGTAGCGGAGGAGACTACAATGAGCAGTTCTTC. Translating gives CASRGSGGDYNEQFF.

This clone has a handful of counts. J is TRBJ2-1 and V is TRBV5-4; 14 bases map to TRBD2. Germline loops: CDR1 SGHNT, CDR2 YYREEE (reference sequence). V gave up 3 bases and J gave up 7 bases; unmatched junction bases: 6. The CDR3 loop spans 16 amino acids. CDR3 region: CASSSPGTSGRNEQFF. CDR3 DNA sequence: TGTGCCAGCAGCTCACCCGGGACTAGCGGGAGAAATGAGCAGTTCTTC. Complete variable domain (other parts from reference TRBV5-4 and TRBJ2-1): ETGVTQSPTHLIKTRGQQVTLRCSSQSGHNTVSWYQQALGQGPQFIFQYYREEENGRGNFPPRFSGLQFPNYSSELNVNALELDDSALYLCASSSPGTSGRNEQFFGPGTRLTVL.

The rearrangement uses TRBV18 and TRBJ2-3; TRBD2 matches at 9 bases. Germline V lookup: CDR1 KGHSH, CDR2 LQKENI. This CDR3 is built from 16 residues. The V segment lost 6 bases and the J segment 4 bases; nucleotides outside the gene matches: 11. CDR3 protein: CASSLLRAGGPDTQYF. The CDR3 nucleotides read TGTGCCAGCTCGCTGCTGCGGGCGGGAGGGCCAGATACGCAGTATTTT.

The V and J genes are TRBV11-2 and TRBJ2-7, with D tentatively TRBD2 (5 bases). The CDR3 contains 13 residues. Trimming took off 0 bases at V and 6 bases at J, with 9 bases between the two ends. Germline loops: CDR1 SGHAT, CDR2 FQNNGV. CDR3 sequence: CASSLEPGSEQYF. CDR3 nucleotide sequence: TGTGCCAGCAGCTTAGAGCCGGGGAGCGAGCAGTACTTC.

V and J are TRBV28 and TRBJ1-5, with D maybe TRBD1 (5 bases). Germline V CDR1 and CDR2: MDHEN, SYDVKM. The ends were cut back, 6 bases at V and 4 bases at J, with 16 bases in the middle. The CDR3 has 15 residues. CDR3 coding DNA: TGTGCCAGCAGCCTATTGACAGTGGATAATCAGCCCCAGCATTTT. Protein product: CASSLLTVDNQPQHF. Full variable domain (outside the CDR3, taken from reference TRBV28 and TRBJ1-5): DVKVTQSSRYLVKRTGEKVFLECVQDMDHENMFWYRQDPGLGLRLIYFSYDVKMKEKGDIPEGYSVSREKKERFSLILESASTNQTSMYLCASSLLTVDNQPQHFGDGTRLSIL.

CDR3 protein: CSVSVAGQGTGELFF. As DNA, the CDR3 is TGCAGCGTTTCCGTTGCGGGTCAAGGAACCGGGGAGCTGTTTTTT. V gene TRBV29-1 combines with J gene TRBJ2-2; a possible D gene is TRBD2 (5 bases). This CDR3 has 15 amino acids. V shed 5 bases and J shed 5 bases, with 18 bases lying between them. Germline V gene sequence: CDR1 SQVTM, CDR2 ANQGSEA.

The gene calls are TRBV28 and TRBJ1-2; 8 nucleotides line up with TRBD1. Germline CDR1 and CDR2: MDHEN and SYDVKM. The CDR3 contains 14 residues. The J segment lost 7 bases and the V segment lost 0 bases, leaving 4 bases of the junction unmatched. CDR3 DNA: TGTGCCAGCAGTTTATGGGGACAGGTTCGTGGCTACACCTTC. It translates to CASSLWGQVRGYTF.

V gene TRBV9 combines with J gene TRBJ1-6; D is ambiguous. Germline lookup yields CDR1 SGDLS and CDR2 YYNGEE. V was shortened by 0 bases and J by 10 bases, with 17 bases between the two germline ends. The CDR3 covers 16 residues. The CDR3 here is CASSVDSSVAGSPLHF. The CDR3 coding sequence is TGTGCCAGCAGCGTAGATTCCTCCGTGGCAGGATCACCCCTCCACTTT. The full variable domain, with the rest looked up from reference TRBV9 and TRBJ1-6, is DSGVTQTPKHLITATGQRVTLRCSPRSGDLSVYWYQQSLDQGLQFLIQYYNGEERAKGNILERFSAQQFPDLHSELNLSSLELGDSALYFCASSVDSSVAGSPLHFGNGTRLTVT.

J is TRBJ2-1 and V is TRBV7-9, with TRBD2 as a possible D gene (5 bases). V was shortened by 4 bases and J by 8 bases, with 12 bases between the two germline ends. Germline V gene lookup returns CDR1 SEHNR and CDR2 FQNEAQ (reference sequence). The CDR3 sequence is 13 residues long. CDR3 nucleotides: TGTGCCAGCAGCTCCGATGTGAGGGATGAGCAGTTCTTC. The encoded protein is CASSSDVRDEQFF.

This clone was picked up one time. This chain uses TRBV7-9 with TRBJ2-7; weak D call: TRBD2 (6 bases). The V end lost 0 bases, the J end lost 6 bases, and 9 bases lay between the germline ends. The germline V gene has CDR1 SEHNR and CDR2 FQNEAQ (reference sequence). The CDR3 totals 13 residues. Written as DNA, the CDR3 is TGTGCCAGCAGCTTAGCCTCGGGGGTCGAGCAGTACTTC. Residues: CASSLASGVEQYF. Full variable domain (outside the CDR3, taken from reference TRBV7-9 and TRBJ2-7): DTGVSQNPRHKITKRGQNVTFRCDPISEHNRLYWYRQTLGQGPEFLTYFQNEAQLEKSRLLSDRFSAERPKGSFSTLEIQRTEQGDSAMYLCASSLASGVEQYFGPGTRLTVT.

The chain links TRBV5-5 to TRBJ2-7; maybe TRBD1 (5 bases). The CDR3 totals 16 residues. CDR1 and CDR2 from the germline V gene are SGHKS and YYEKEE (reference sequence). With 3 bases removed from V and 3 bases from J, the gap between germline ends came to 19 bases. The CDR3 loop reads CASSSALQTARYEQYF. In DNA, the CDR3 is TGTGCCAGCAGCTCCGCGTTACAGACAGCCCGCTACGAGCAGTACTTC.

This clone was recorded only once. V gene TRBV27 combines with J gene TRBJ2-5, with D possibly TRBD2 on 6 matching bases. The V and J ends lost 3 bases and 9 bases respectively, with 17 bases between them. This CDR3 is 14 amino acids long. Germline assignment: CDR1 MNHEY and CDR2 SMNVEV (reference sequence). CDR3 protein: CASSFSRIAGPQYF. CDR3 bases: TGTGCCAGCAGTTTCTCCCGGATCGCGGGGCCCCAGTACTTC.

CDR3 coding DNA: TGTGCCAGCAGGGAGGCGCAGAGAAAAAATAATTCACCCCTCCACTTT. It specifies CASREAQRKNNSPLHF. V gene TRBV6-6 combines with J gene TRBJ1-6; D is ambiguous. The CDR3 has 16 amino acids. CDR1 and CDR2 (germline): MNHNY, SVGAGI (reference sequence). The germline V and J ends were trimmed by 6 bases and 5 bases, with 17 bases remaining between them.

This clone appeared a single time. The chain joins TRBV6-1 to TRBJ2-1, with D possibly being TRBD2 (6 bases). This CDR3 contains 15 residues. Per the germline V gene, CDR1 is MNHNS and CDR2 is SASEGT. V lost 4 bases and J 5 bases, leaving 15 bases between the germline ends. The CDR3 is CASSGSWTINNEQFF. The CDR3 DNA reads TGTGCCAGCAGTGGATCCTGGACTATTAACAATGAGCAGTTCTTC.

The chain combines TRBV21-1 with TRBJ1-1; the table gives TRBD1 as D, unverified against the DNA. TRBV21-1 constitutes a pseudogene. The CDR3 has 15 amino acids. The CDR3 DNA is TGTGCCAGCAGCACCAAAGCACAGAGGAACACTGAAGCTTTCTTT. Translation: CASSTKAQRNTEAFF.

V and J are TRBV5-5 and TRBJ1-1; TRBD1 is a possible D gene (5 bases). The germline CDR1 and CDR2 sequences are SGHKS and YYEKEE (reference sequence). The CDR3 loop spans 14 amino acids. The V end lost 3 bases, the J end lost 3 bases, and 12 bases lay between the germline ends. Here the CDR3 reads CASSSQGIDTEAFF. CDR3 DNA: TGTGCCAGCAGCTCCCAGGGTATCGACACTGAAGCTTTCTTT.

CDR3 amino acids: CASSTRTHYGYTF. CDR3 nucleotide sequence: TGTGCCAGCAGCACCAGGACACACTATGGCTACACCTTC. V is TRBV5-8 and J is TRBJ1-2, with D maybe TRBD1 (5 bases). CDR1 and CDR2 from the germline V gene are SGHTS and YDEGEE. Trimming pared 4 bases from V and 3 bases from J, leaving 10 bases between. The CDR3 length is 13 residues.

This clone was seen just once. The rearrangement uses TRBV29-1 and TRBJ2-3; tentative D call: TRBD2 (5 bases). Germline-derived CDR1 and CDR2 are SQVTM and ANQGSEA. Trimming removed 6 bases from V and 2 bases from J, with 12 bases in between. The CDR3 has 13 amino acids. CDR3 amino acids: CSVKGLFTDTQYF. As DNA, the CDR3 is TGCAGCGTAAAAGGACTCTTCACAGATACGCAGTATTTT.

The V gene is TRBV7-9, the J gene TRBJ2-7; D possibly corresponds to TRBD2 (5 bases). Between the trimmed V and J ends, which lost 0 bases and 5 bases, there was a span of 8 bases. The CDR3 contains 13 residues. Looked up from germline, CDR1 is SEHNR and CDR2 is FQNEAQ (reference sequence). Written as DNA, the CDR3 is TGTGCCAGCAGCTTAGCGTCGAGGGACGAGCAGTACTTC. Translation gives CASSLASRDEQYF.